These 10 T cell receptor beta chains share one sample of origin, sequenced in a study of low-dose radiotherapy and immunotherapy resistance in tumors. Time point specified: before trial treatment. Alpha and beta chains were covered, as first-strand cDNA relied on TRAV- and TRBV-specific primers. It was with a constant-region primer and a V-primer adapter that TCRs were amplified over around 18 PCR cycles. TCRdb ran MiXCR on the reads and lists one entry per CDR3 protein. The table includes around 90,000 distinct CDR3 sequences, approximately 20% detected once. Here the sequenced sample was PBMCs, taken before treatment. The receptors were gathered from a male donor with prostate cancer.

Ten or more counts support this clonotype. V and J are TRBV13 and TRBJ2-7; TRBD1 matches 8 bases. This CDR3 is 19 amino acids long. Germline V CDR1 and CDR2: PRHDT, FYEKMQ (reference sequence). J lost 0 bases, V lost 6 bases, and 19 bases had no gene match. Here the CDR3 reads CASSRARQGARLRSYEQYF. The CDR3 bases are TGTGCCAGCAGTCGAGCCCGCCAGGGGGCCCGCCTCCGCTCCTACGAGCAGTACTTC.

This clonotype is classed as medium-sized. Germline is not matched at one junction end, which may reflect a read error. The chain couples TRBV11-2 to TRBJ2-1; possible D gene TRBD2, 6 bases. Germline V gene sequence: CDR1 SGHAT, CDR2 FQNNGV. This CDR3 contains 14 residues. Written as DNA, the CDR3 is TGTGCCAGCAGCTTAGAAGCGGGTTACAGTGAGCAGTTCTTC. Protein: CASSLEAGYSEQFF.

The V call is TRBV4-2, the J call TRBJ2-1, with 12 bases that match TRBD2. V shed 0 bases and J 1 base; nucleotides not matched to a gene: 1. The CDR3 covers 17 residues. Germline V CDR1 and CDR2: LGHNA, YNFKEQ. DNA of the CDR3: TGTGCCAGCAGCCAAGAGACTAGCGGGGGTTCCTACAATGAGCAGTTCTTC. Translation: CASSQETSGGSYNEQFF.

V gene TRBV18 combines with J gene TRBJ1-3; D ambiguous. The CDR3 runs to 16 residues. Germline V CDR1 and CDR2: KGHSH, LQKENI. V was cut by 4 bases and J by 0 bases, with 13 bases left in between. Here the CDR3 reads CASSRTPRSSGNTIYF. CDR3 bases: TGTGCCAGCTCACGCACCCCCCGGAGCTCTGGAAACACCATATATTTT.

Many counts were recorded for this clonotype. This sequence joins TRBV20-1 and TRBJ2-7; D not resolved. This CDR3 spans 14 amino acids. Trimming removed 1 base at V and 3 bases at J, with 13 bases between. Per germline, CDR1 DFQATT and CDR2 SNEGSKA (reference sequence). The CDR3 region is CSARVGGLYYEQYF. The CDR3 DNA is TGCAGTGCTAGAGTTGGTGGCCTCTACTACGAGCAGTACTTC.

This clonotype was observed at least ten times. This chain connects TRBV7-9 to TRBJ1-1; TRBD1 matches at 7 bases. This CDR3 has 14 residues. The junction had 5 bases not matched to a gene; V was cut back by 7 bases and J by 0 bases. Germline V gene data show CDR1 as SEHNR and CDR2 as FQNEAQ (reference sequence). CDR3 loop: CASTKQGMNTEAFF. The CDR3 DNA sequence: TGTGCCAGCACGAAACAGGGGATGAACACTGAAGCTTTCTTT.

Many counts were recorded for this clonotype. This chain joins TRBV5-6 and TRBJ1-2; no clear D gene. The germline CDR1 and CDR2 sequences are SGHDT and YYEEEE. The germline V and J ends were trimmed by 4 bases and 4 bases, with 11 bases remaining between them. CDR3 size: 13 residues. This chain's CDR3 is CASSHDRGYGYTF. The CDR3 DNA follows: TGTGCCAGCAGCCATGATCGAGGCTATGGCTACACCTTC.

This clonotype was recorded many times. V is TRBV7-9 and J is TRBJ2-1; 11 bases are shared with TRBD2. Germline assignment: CDR1 SEHNR and CDR2 FQNEAQ (reference sequence). The CDR3 is made up of 18 amino acids. Trimming removed 4 bases from V and 6 bases from J; junction bases left unmatched: 14. CDR3 amino acids: CASSYKNRLAGSINEQFF. The CDR3 DNA is TGTGCCAGCAGCTACAAAAATCGACTAGCGGGATCTATCAATGAGCAGTTCTTC.

The V gene is TRBV7-6, the J gene TRBJ2-7; the match to TRBD1 covers 8 bases. The ends lost 4 bases at V and 4 bases at J; junction bases unmatched: 6. This CDR3 has 14 residues. CDR1 is SGHVS, CDR2 FNYEAQ, per germline. The CDR3 protein is CASSWTGRTYEQYF. The DNA of the CDR3 is TGTGCCAGCAGCTGGACAGGGAGGACGTACGAGCAGTACTTC.

Regarding this clonotype: This likely stems from a read error, as it lies one base from a far larger clone. J is TRBJ2-1 and V is TRBV21-1; the table's D call, TRBD1, was not checked against the DNA. TRBV21-1 is labeled a pseudogene. The CDR3 totals 17 residues. CDR3 sequence reads: CASSRRGTGQNSYEQFF. CDR3 nucleotides: TGTGCCAGCAGCAGACGGGGGACAGGTCAAAACTCCTACGAGCAGTTCTTC.